The 22 T cell receptor beta chains below all came from one sample that was sequenced in a study of vaccination and CD4 T cells after COVID-19. Treatment here: approximately nine-day PBMC culture with coronavirus spike peptide pools or control peptides (ViraFEST assay). The Oncomine TCR Beta short-read assay was applied to DNA of cultured CD4+ T cells. TCRdb processed the PCR reads anew with MiXCR; each CDR3 protein has one entry. The table lists over 9,000 distinct CDR3 sequences, 65% to 80% of them singletons. The antigens these receptors bind are not known. Sample: CD4+ T cells from blood, cultured in vitro. All receptors come from a human donor who had recovered from COVID-19.

The J gene is TRBJ1-1, the V gene TRBV19; TRBD1 matches 9 bases. The CDR3 extends over 12 amino acids. Germline values: CDR1 LNHDA, CDR2 SQIVND (reference sequence). The V gene end was trimmed by 9 bases and the J gene end by 4 bases; junction bases not matched to a gene: 3. Here the CDR3 reads CASRTGVTEAFF. CDR3 sequence (DNA): TGTGCCAGCAGGACAGGGGTCACTGAAGCTTTCTTT.

The gene calls are TRBV5-1 and TRBJ1-3; D might be TRBD1 (5 bases). The CDR3 is made up of 15 amino acids. Trimming shortened V by 5 bases and J by 0 bases, and 12 bases separated the two germline ends. Germline V lookup: CDR1 SGHRS, CDR2 YFSETQ. The chain's CDR3 is CASRYSRASGNTIYF. In nucleotides, the CDR3 is TGCGCCAGCAGATACAGCAGGGCCTCTGGAAACACCATATATTTT.

This sequence joins TRBV27 and TRBJ2-4; D is unclear. Germline CDR1 reads MNHEY; CDR2 reads SMNVEV (reference sequence). The CDR3 length is 15 residues. The V end was cut by 5 bases, the J end by 0 bases, with 11 bases between. CDR3 sequence (DNA): TGTGCCAGCAGTCCCCGAGAGGTAGCCAAAAACATTCAGTACTTC. It encodes CASSPREVAKNIQYF.

The chain carries TRBV10-3 and TRBJ2-5, with 9 bases matching TRBD2. J was trimmed by 3 bases and V by 6 bases; bases with no gene match: 8. CDR3 length: 15 amino acids. CDR1 is ENHRY, CDR2 SYGVKD, per germline. The CDR3 nucleotides read TGTGCCATCAGCATAGCGGGAGCGGGGGAAGAGACCCAGTACTTC. Protein product: CAISIAGAGEETQYF.

The genes are TRBV28 and TRBJ1-2; unclear D gene. Germline lookup yields CDR1 MDHEN and CDR2 SYDVKM. The CDR3 spans 12 residues. V was pared by 8 bases and J by 2 bases, with 9 bases between. The CDR3 here is CASLTLNYGYTF. In nucleotides, the CDR3 is TGTGCCAGCCTGACCTTAAACTATGGCTACACCTTC.

V usage is TRBV19 and J usage is TRBJ1-2; TRBD1 might be the D (6 bases). The CDR3 length is 12 residues. In germline, CDR1 is LNHDA, CDR2 SQIVND (reference sequence). The V end lost 6 bases, the J end lost 8 bases, and 13 bases lay between the germline ends. DNA for the CDR3: TGTGCCAGTAGGTTACAGGGAGGCGGCTACACCTTC. This codes for CASRLQGGGYTF. The complete variable domain, with remaining parts taken from reference TRBV19 and TRBJ1-2, reads DGGITQSPKYLFRKEGQNVTLSCEQNLNHDAMYWYRQDPGQGLRLIYYSQIVNDFQKGDIAEGYSVSREKKESFPLTVTSAQKNPTAFYLCASRLQGGGYTFGSGTRLTVV.

The CDR3 coding sequence is TGTGCCAGCAGCCCCCCCGGACTGAACACTGAAGCTTTCTTT. This sequence encodes CASSPPGLNTEAFF. The genes are TRBV7-9 and TRBJ1-1; D ambiguous. This CDR3 has 14 residues. The ends were cut back, 5 bases at V and 0 bases at J, with 10 bases in the middle. Per the germline V gene, CDR1 is SEHNR and CDR2 is FQNEAQ (reference sequence).

The chain joins TRBV12-3 or TRBV12-4 to TRBJ1-2; D ambiguous. Trimming cost V 3 bases and J 4 bases, with 9 bases left between them. The CDR3 runs 13 residues. The CDR3 DNA is TGTGCCAGCAGTTTCCCCGAGGGCTATGGCTACACCTTC. Translation gives CASSFPEGYGYTF.

This clonotype was recorded once. V gene TRBV20-1 combines with J gene TRBJ2-1; TRBD2 might be the D (6 bases). V was pared by 5 bases and J by 4 bases, with 15 bases between. Germline loops: CDR1 DFQATT, CDR2 SNEGSKA (reference sequence). This CDR3 has 14 residues. CDR3 bases: TGCAGTGCTCCCTCCCGGGGGATATACAATGAGCAGTTCTTC. Its protein is CSAPSRGIYNEQFF.

This clonotype was detected once. The chain joins TRBV24-1 to TRBJ2-1, with D possibly being TRBD2 (6 bases). The CDR3 is 16 residues long. Germline V gene lookup returns CDR1 KGHDR and CDR2 SFDVKD. Trimming removed 3 bases from V and 11 bases from J, with 22 bases in between. The CDR3 nucleotides are TGTGCCACCAGTGATGGAGCGGGTGGGGTTACGGTTAAGCAGTTCTTC. Its protein product is CATSDGAGGVTVKQFF.

The chain couples TRBV20-1 to TRBJ2-2; TRBD1 matches 8 bases. V shed 6 bases, J shed 0 bases, and the junction held 9 bases outside the gene matches. The CDR3 has 16 amino acids. Germline V CDR1 and CDR2: DFQATT, SNEGSKA (reference sequence). This CDR3 is CSAQPGQVSNTGELFF. CDR3 nucleotide sequence: TGCAGTGCACAACCGGGACAGGTATCGAACACCGGGGAGCTGTTTTTT.

V usage is TRBV7-2 and J usage is TRBJ1-5; a possible D gene is TRBD1 (5 bases). The V gene lost 5 bases and the J gene lost 3 bases, with 14 bases spanning the gap. In germline, CDR1 is SGHTA, CDR2 FQGNSA. CDR3 length: 15 residues. The CDR3 nucleotides read TGTGCCAGCAGCGGTCAGGGAGGCAACAATCAGCCCCAGCATTTT. This translates into CASSGQGGNNQPQHF.

The V and J genes are TRBV7-2 and TRBJ1-6; perhaps TRBD1 as D (6 bases). Germline CDR1 SGHTA, CDR2 FQGNSA. V lost 5 bases, J lost 7 bases, and 12 bases lay in between. This CDR3 region has 14 residues. The CDR3 is CASSLWTDNSPLHF. DNA for the CDR3: TGTGCCAGCAGCCTTTGGACAGACAATTCACCCCTCCACTTT.

In this sample, this clonotype turned up once. The genes are TRBV7-2 and TRBJ2-1; 8 bases are shared with TRBD2. Per the germline V gene, CDR1 is SGHTA and CDR2 is FQGNSA. The CDR3 is 14 residues long. The V gene end was trimmed by 1 base and the J gene end by 6 bases; junction bases not matched to a gene: 2. Here the CDR3 DNA reads TGTGCCAGCAGCTTAGGTAGCGGGGTCAATGAGCAGTTCTTC. Its protein is CASSLGSGVNEQFF.

The chain links TRBV6-1 to TRBJ2-7; the D gene is possibly TRBD2 (5 bases). Trimming left V 4 bases short and J 5 bases short, with 27 bases between. This CDR3 has 18 residues. The germline V gene has CDR1 MNHNS and CDR2 SASEGT. The CDR3 is CASSGLVFFGDNRHEQYF. The CDR3 region has the DNA TGTGCCAGCAGTGGCCTCGTATTCTTCGGGGATAATAGACACGAGCAGTACTTC.

The chain has TRBV12-3 or TRBV12-4 and TRBJ1-1, with no clear D. Deletions cut 4 bases from V and 0 bases from J, with 12 bases between. The CDR3 sequence is 15 residues long. DNA of the CDR3: TGTGCCAGCAGTTCTAACATGCCCTTGAACACTGAAGCTTTCTTT. Its translation is CASSSNMPLNTEAFF.

This clonotype was observed a handful of times. The rearrangement links TRBV2 to TRBJ2-5, with 9 positions matching TRBD2. This CDR3 spans 15 amino acids. CDR1 is SNHLY and CDR2 is FYNNEI in the germline V gene. The trim removed 4 bases at V and 3 bases at J, leaving 6 bases unmatched. CDR3 sequence: CASSVGLAGEETQYF. CDR3 in DNA: TGTGCCAGCAGTGTTGGATTAGCGGGAGAAGAGACCCAGTACTTC.

J is TRBJ1-5 and V is TRBV6-1, with D unclear. V dropped 6 bases and J dropped 9 bases, with 15 bases sitting between them. Germline CDR1 is MNHNS and CDR2 is SASEGT. This CDR3 is 13 amino acids long. CDR3 nucleotides: TGTGCCAGCAGCGACACTTCCCAAGGGCCCCAGCATTTT. Its translation: CASSDTSQGPQHF.

In its sample, this clonotype was seen once. The rearrangement links TRBV11-1 to TRBJ2-2; 10 bases agree with TRBD2. V was pared by 3 bases and J by 2 bases, with 3 bases of the junction left unmatched. Germline V gene data show CDR1 as SGHAT and CDR2 as FQDESV (reference sequence). This CDR3 spans 16 amino acids. CDR3 amino acids: CASSFLAGGNTGELFF. DNA of the CDR3: TGTGCCAGCAGCTTCTTAGCGGGGGGCAACACCGGGGAGCTGTTTTTT.

This clonotype was counted a few times. The chain employs TRBV6-5 and TRBJ1-5; the D is unclear. V was cut by 2 bases and J by 5 bases, with 7 bases left in between. This CDR3 spans 13 amino acids. Germline CDR1 and CDR2: MNHEY and SVGAGI. The CDR3, as DNA: TGTGCCAGCAGTTACGATCCGGATCAGCCCCAGCATTTT. As protein: CASSYDPDQPQHF.

The chain links TRBV10-1 to TRBJ2-2; 9 bases are a match to TRBD1. V lost 9 bases, J lost 2 bases, and 10 bases stayed unmatched. CDR3 length equals 16 residues. CDR1 and CDR2 from the germline V gene are WNHNN and SYGVQD (reference sequence). The CDR3 loop reads CASTTYRGRNTGELFF. CDR3 in DNA: TGCGCCAGTACAACCTACAGGGGGCGAAACACCGGGGAGCTGTTTTTT.

The CDR3 region has the DNA TGTGCCAGCAGCTCGCGGGGGGTAGCGGGGGGGGGGGATACGCAGTATTTT. Its protein is CASSSRGVAGGGDTQYF. V and J are TRBV11-3 and TRBJ2-3; 11 nucleotides agree with TRBD2. The CDR3 covers 17 residues. The junction had 12 bases not matched to a gene; V was cut back by 4 bases and J by 6 bases. CDR1 is SGHNT, CDR2 YENEEA, per germline.